The 24 T cell receptor beta chains listed next were all sequenced from one sample in a study of early T cells in non-severe SARS-CoV-2 infection. TCRdb re-called the 5' RACE reads with MiXCR, one entry per CDR3 protein. The repertoire holds 45,000 to 70,000 distinct CDR3 sequences, with 6.2% as singletons. The sequencing input was whole blood. The origin of the receptors is an adult who was a healthcare worker with PCR-confirmed SARS-CoV-2 infection or an uninfected control (not recorded which).

This clonotype has more than one count but fewer than ten. This chain joins TRBV5-1 and TRBJ1-3; D ambiguous. V was cut by 1 base and J by 2 bases, with 13 bases left in between. There are 16 residues in the CDR3. The germline V gene has CDR1 SGHRS and CDR2 YFSETQ. The CDR3 DNA is TGCGCCAGCAGCTTGAATCCCTCTGATCCTGGAAACACCATATATTTT. Residues: CASSLNPSDPGNTIYF. Together with reference TRBV5-1 and TRBJ1-3, the CDR3 gives the full variable domain: KAGVTQTPRYLIKTRGQQVTLSCSPISGHRSVSWYQQTPGQGLQFLFEYFSETQRNKGNFPGRFSGRQFSNSRSEMNVSTLELGDSALYLCASSLNPSDPGNTIYFGEGSWLTVV.

This clonotype has ten or more counts. The chain links TRBV4-2 to TRBJ2-3; 12 bases match TRBD2. The germline gives CDR1 LGHNA, CDR2 YNFKEQ. Unmatched junction bases numbered 4, after V lost 5 bases and J lost 1 base. The CDR3 is made up of 16 amino acids. The chain's CDR3 is CASSLASGGGTDTQYF. CDR3 nucleotides: TGTGCCAGCAGCTTAGCTAGCGGGGGGGGCACAGATACGCAGTATTTT.

In this sample, this clonotype turned up many times. CDR3 in DNA: TGTGCCAGCAGCCTCACAGATACGCAGTATTTT. It is translated as CASSLTDTQYF. The V call is TRBV3-1, the J call TRBJ2-3; D not resolved. Trimming left V 4 bases short and J 2 bases short, with 1 base between. CDR1 and CDR2 (germline): LGHDT, YNNKEL (reference sequence). This CDR3 comprises 11 residues.

This clonotype turned up a few times. V gene TRBV7-9 combines with J gene TRBJ1-1; D is unresolved. Deletions cut 5 bases from V and 5 bases from J, with 15 bases between. This CDR3 region has 14 residues. CDR1 and CDR2 (germline): SEHNR, FQNEAQ (reference sequence). The CDR3 is CASSQSGRATEAFF. In DNA form, the CDR3 reads TGTGCCAGCAGCCAGTCCGGGAGGGCAACTGAAGCTTTCTTT.

This clonotype was counted ten times or more. The rearrangement joins TRBV20-1 to TRBJ1-2, with D uncertain. This CDR3 is built from 12 residues. Germline lookup yields CDR1 DFQATT and CDR2 SNEGSKA (reference sequence). Trimming pared 1 base from V and 8 bases from J, leaving 11 bases between. The CDR3: CSARGEKSGYTF. The CDR3, as DNA: TGCAGTGCTAGAGGAGAGAAGTCGGGCTACACCTTC.

This clonotype was found many times. The chain is built from TRBV5-1 and TRBJ1-5; D perhaps matches TRBD1 (5 bases). Germline CDR1 is SGHRS and CDR2 is YFSETQ. The CDR3 sequence is 14 residues long. V dropped 0 bases and J dropped 4 bases, with 8 bases sitting between them. CDR3 DNA: TGCGCCAGCAGCTTGGAGGCAGGGAATCAGCCCCAGCATTTT. This sequence encodes CASSLEAGNQPQHF. Variable domain in full (rest from reference TRBV5-1 and TRBJ1-5): KAGVTQTPRYLIKTRGQQVTLSCSPISGHRSVSWYQQTPGQGLQFLFEYFSETQRNKGNFPGRFSGRQFSNSRSEMNVSTLELGDSALYLCASSLEAGNQPQHFGDGTRLSIL.

This clonotype was recorded a few times. The rearrangement joins TRBV5-4 to TRBJ1-6; the D is unclear. CDR1 SGHNT and CDR2 YYREEE come from the germline V gene (reference sequence). V was pared by 5 bases and J by 3 bases, with 15 bases between. The CDR3 spans 16 residues. CDR3 protein: CASSYDSGGYNSPLHF. CDR3 DNA: TGTGCCAGCAGTTATGATTCCGGCGGCTATAATTCACCCCTCCACTTT.

Within the sample, this clonotype is medium-sized (0.01 to 0.1%). V is TRBV28 and J is TRBJ1-1, with no clear D. Between the trimmed V and J ends, which lost 6 bases and 1 base, there was a span of 9 bases. This CDR3 spans 13 amino acids. CDR1 is MDHEN, CDR2 SYDVKM, per germline. CDR3 amino acids: CASSRRRNTEAFF. As DNA, the CDR3 is TGTGCCAGCAGCAGAAGGCGGAACACTGAAGCTTTCTTT. Based on the CDR3 plus reference TRBV28 and TRBJ1-1, the full variable domain is DVKVTQSSRYLVKRTGEKVFLECVQDMDHENMFWYRQDPGLGLRLIYFSYDVKMKEKGDIPEGYSVSREKKERFSLILESASTNQTSMYLCASSRRRNTEAFFGQGTRLTVV.

The gene calls are TRBV20-1 and TRBJ2-3, with unresolved D. The CDR3 has 13 amino acids. Germline V gene lookup returns CDR1 DFQATT and CDR2 SNEGSKA (reference sequence). The V end lost 5 bases, the J end lost 6 bases, and 15 bases lay between the germline ends. In nucleotides, the CDR3 is TGCAGTGCTTCCCTCGGGTTGGGGGATACGCAGTATTTT. It encodes CSASLGLGDTQYF.

The chain links TRBV6-6 to TRBJ1-6, with TRBD1 matching over 7 bases. This CDR3 comprises 13 residues. V lost 8 bases and J lost 9; bases outside the gene matches: 7. CDR1 is MNHNY and CDR2 is SVGAGI in the germline V gene (reference sequence). CDR3 in DNA: TGTGCCAGCGGGGGACAGAACAGTTCACCCCTCCACTTT. Translation gives CASGGQNSSPLHF.

The genes are TRBV11-2 and TRBJ2-7, with TRBD2 matching over 13 bases. With V trimmed by 6 bases and J by 2 bases, 4 bases remained unmatched. There are 15 residues in the CDR3. Per the germline V gene, CDR1 is SGHAT and CDR2 is FQNNGV. As DNA, the CDR3 is TGTGCCAGCAGGAAGACTAGCGGGGGGCCCTACGAGCAGTACTTC. It yields the protein CASRKTSGGPYEQYF.

The table lists this clonotype with a few counts. The CDR3, as DNA: TGCGCCAGCAGCTTTGGCAGAACCTTTAACTATGGCTACACCTTC. It is translated as CASSFGRTFNYGYTF. The rearrangement links TRBV5-1 to TRBJ1-2; D gene unclear. V was trimmed by 2 bases and J by 1 base, leaving 12 bases between them. Germline CDR1 and CDR2: SGHRS and YFSETQ. The CDR3 length is 15 residues.

This clonotype has just a few counts. This chain links TRBV6-5 with TRBJ1-1; D is undetermined. Trimming cost V 0 bases and J 0 bases, with 11 bases left between them. Germline V gene sequence: CDR1 MNHEY, CDR2 SVGAGI. This CDR3 region has 16 residues. The CDR3 DNA reads TGTGCCAGCAGTTACTCGAATCAGGCTTTGAACACTGAAGCTTTCTTT. It translates to CASSYSNQALNTEAFF.

Many counts were recorded for this clonotype. The chain combines TRBV25-1 with TRBJ2-4; D may match TRBD1 or TRBD2 (5 bases each). The germline CDR1 and CDR2 sequences are MGHDK and SYGVNS. The V gene lost 1 base and the J gene lost 1 base, with 14 bases spanning the gap. The CDR3 is 17 residues long. CDR3 region: CASSESEGLGAKNIQYF. The CDR3 DNA reads TGTGCCAGCAGTGAATCAGAGGGGCTGGGGGCCAAAAACATTCAGTACTTC.

This clonotype was detected a few times. The genes are TRBV20-1 and TRBJ2-3, with 7 positions matching TRBD2. V shed 1 base, J shed 5 bases, and the junction held 12 bases outside the gene matches. CDR3 length: 16 amino acids. The V gene's germline CDR1 is DFQATT and CDR2 SNEGSKA (reference sequence). In DNA, the CDR3 is TGCAGTGCTAGAGCTAGCACGACTAGCTGGCGAGATACGCAGTATTTT. Translated: CSARASTTSWRDTQYF.

The table lists this clonotype with many counts. The chain uses TRBV7-3 and TRBJ1-6, with a possible D match to TRBD1 (5 bases). V lost 3 bases and J 8 bases, leaving 8 bases between the germline ends. In germline, CDR1 is SGHTA, CDR2 FQGTGA. The CDR3 loop spans 13 amino acids. CDR3 amino acids: CASSFTGDSPLHF. The CDR3 DNA sequence: TGTGCCAGCAGCTTTACGGGGGATTCACCCCTCCACTTT.

The chain employs TRBV6-1 and TRBJ1-5; no definite D call. From germline, CDR1 is MNHNS and CDR2 SASEGT. The ends were cut back, 4 bases at V and 0 bases at J, with 7 bases in the middle. CDR3 length: 14 amino acids. CDR3 loop: CASSGEVSNQPQHF. CDR3 DNA sequence: TGTGCCAGCAGTGGGGAGGTTAGCAATCAGCCCCAGCATTTT.

This clonotype was recorded many times. CDR3 nucleotide sequence: TGTGCCAGCAGCCCCTGGGACGGCAACACTGAAGCTTTCTTT. Its translation: CASSPWDGNTEAFF. This chain uses TRBV4-2 with TRBJ1-1; possibly TRBD1 for D (5 bases). Germline V CDR1 and CDR2: LGHNA, YNFKEQ. The V end was cut by 4 bases, the J end by 2 bases, with 11 bases between. There are 14 residues in the CDR3.

In this sample, this clonotype turned up many times. The CDR3, as DNA: TGCGCCAGCAGCCAAGGATGGGGTCCCGGGGAGCTGTTTTTT. As protein: CASSQGWGPGELFF. V gene TRBV4-1 combines with J gene TRBJ2-2; no clear D gene. CDR1 and CDR2 (germline): MGHRA, YSYEKL. Trimming stripped 1 base from V and 6 bases from J, with 9 bases between. This CDR3 spans 14 amino acids.

This clonotype was seen at least ten times. The chain carries TRBV12-3 or TRBV12-4 and TRBJ2-6, with D perhaps matching TRBD1 (6 bases). The CDR3 consists of 15 residues. V lost 4 bases, J lost 4 bases, and 11 bases lay in between. CDR3 residues: CASSSTGSGANVLTF. Written as DNA, the CDR3 is TGTGCCAGCAGTTCTACAGGGTCCGGGGCCAACGTCCTGACTTTC.

This clonotype was detected ten times or more. V gene TRBV6-6 combines with J gene TRBJ1-6; no reliable D call. The CDR3 is made up of 14 amino acids. The germline V and J ends were trimmed by 7 bases and 8 bases, with 15 bases remaining between them. Germline lookup yields CDR1 MNHNY and CDR2 SVGAGI (reference sequence). DNA of the CDR3: TGTGCCAGCACCGCCATGCTTTCCGATTCACCCCTCCACTTT. This gives the protein CASTAMLSDSPLHF.

In this sample, this clonotype is medium-sized (0.01 to 0.1%). J is TRBJ2-7 and V is TRBV13; the match to TRBD2 covers 8 bases. This CDR3 region has 15 residues. The V gene's germline CDR1 is PRHDT and CDR2 FYEKMQ (reference sequence). The V and J ends lost 0 bases and 2 bases, in that order; junction bases with no gene match: 3. CDR3 protein: CASSLGRGATYEQYF. The CDR3 coding sequence is TGTGCCAGCAGCTTAGGGCGGGGGGCAACCTACGAGCAGTACTTC.

This sequence joins TRBV12-3 or TRBV12-4 and TRBJ1-5; no firm D call. The CDR3 is 13 amino acids. Trimming pared 3 bases from V and 7 bases from J, leaving 10 bases between. CDR3 coding DNA: TGTGCCAGCAGTTTGTCGACGGGACAGCCCCAGCATTTT. It specifies CASSLSTGQPQHF.

This clonotype has ten or more counts. The V gene is TRBV12-3 or TRBV12-4, the J gene TRBJ2-3, with 9 bases fitting TRBD2. J was trimmed by 0 bases and V by 5 bases; bases with no gene match: 9. The CDR3 runs 17 residues. The CDR3 loop reads CASSRGLAAASTDTQYF. In DNA form, the CDR3 reads TGTGCCAGCAGTCGGGGACTAGCTGCAGCTAGCACAGATACGCAGTATTTT.